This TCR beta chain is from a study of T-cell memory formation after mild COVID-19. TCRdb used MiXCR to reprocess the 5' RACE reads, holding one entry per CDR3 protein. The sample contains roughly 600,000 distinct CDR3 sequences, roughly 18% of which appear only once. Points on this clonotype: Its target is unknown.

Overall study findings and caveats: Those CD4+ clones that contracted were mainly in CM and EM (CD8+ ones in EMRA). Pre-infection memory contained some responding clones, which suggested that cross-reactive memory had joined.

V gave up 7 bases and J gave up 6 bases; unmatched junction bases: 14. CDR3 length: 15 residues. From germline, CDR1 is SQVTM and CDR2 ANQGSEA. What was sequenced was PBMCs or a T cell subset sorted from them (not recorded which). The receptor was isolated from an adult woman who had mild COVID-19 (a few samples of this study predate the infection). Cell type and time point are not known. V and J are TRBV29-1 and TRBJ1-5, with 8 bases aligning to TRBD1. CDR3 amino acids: CSGRQGTFLLQPQHF. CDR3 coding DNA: TGCAGCGGCAGACAGGGGACTTTTTTGCTTCAGCCCCAGCATTTT.